Included here is one T cell receptor beta chain sequence, with context. This CDR3 is built from 16 residues. Germline V gene lookup returns CDR1 SGHTA and CDR2 FQGNSA. With 4 bases removed from V and 3 bases from J, the gap between germline ends came to 19 bases. This entry comes from a study of shared clonotypes between healthy human individuals. Some clones are missing from TCRdb's copy, which holds only in-frame ones; the method was immunoSEQ multiplex PCR. The data hold fewer than 2.5 million clones, with roughly 93% observed a single time. The sequenced material came from naive CD4+ T cells from PBMCs. Specified subset: CD45RA+ positively selected. The chain has TRBV7-2 and TRBJ2-7, with D possibly being TRBD2 (6 bases). This TCR was recovered from a man younger than 35 in good health. Some clones in this sample may be carry-over from other donors' samples. CDR3 loop: CASSSRGTSNSYEQYF. The CDR3 bases are TGTGCCAGCAGCTCTCGCGGGACCAGTAACAGCTACGAGCAGTACTTC.